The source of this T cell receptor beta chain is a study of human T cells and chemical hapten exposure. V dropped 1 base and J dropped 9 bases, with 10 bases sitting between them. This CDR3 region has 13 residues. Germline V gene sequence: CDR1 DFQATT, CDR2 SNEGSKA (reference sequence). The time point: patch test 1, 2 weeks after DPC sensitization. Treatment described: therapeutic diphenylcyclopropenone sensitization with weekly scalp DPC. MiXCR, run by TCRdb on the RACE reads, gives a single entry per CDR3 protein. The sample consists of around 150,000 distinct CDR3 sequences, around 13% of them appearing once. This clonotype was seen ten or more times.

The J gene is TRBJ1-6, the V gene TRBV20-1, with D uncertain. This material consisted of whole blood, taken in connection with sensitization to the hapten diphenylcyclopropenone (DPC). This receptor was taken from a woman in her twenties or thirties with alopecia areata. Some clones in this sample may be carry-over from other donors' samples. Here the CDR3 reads CSARGQEFSPLHF. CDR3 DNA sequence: TGCAGTGCTAGAGGTCAGGAGTTTTCACCCCTCCACTTT.